Listed below are T cell receptor beta chains from one sample, sequenced in a study of technical replicates of blood from a few donors. Assay: immunoSEQ multiplex PCR; the TCRdb copy retains only in-frame clones and omits some. The top ten hold about 0.38% of the sample, which has tens of thousands of clones, around 94% seen once. The sample consisted of T cells isolated from PBMCs. The receptors were gathered from a human donor in good health. Both conserved end residues are part of each CDR3. A D gene is named only where the DNA matches it firmly. The size of a clone is reported for some rows only, either as once, few or many, or as a class for expanded clones.

TRBV27,TRBD1,TRBJ1-6,-,TGTGCCAGCAGTTTACAGGGGGCAGTTTCACCCCTCCACTTT,CASSLQGAVSPLHF
TRBV6-5,-,TRBJ1-1,few,TGTGCCAGCAGTGACCCCTTCAGGGGACCTGAAGCTTTCTTT,CASSDPFRGPEAFF
TRBV28,TRBD1,TRBJ1-2,-,TGTGCCAGCAGTGATCTTTCGGGACAGATCTTCTATGGCTACACCTTC,CASSDLSGQIFYGYTF
TRBV25-1,-,TRBJ1-5,-,TGTGCCAGCAGTGATAGTAGCGTCACCCAGCCCCAGCATTTT,CASSDSSVTQPQHF
TRBV15,TRBD1,TRBJ1-1,-,TGTGCCACCAGTGAGGGACAGGGGGCATTGGAGGCTTTCTTT,CATSEGQGALEAFF
TRBV6-5,-,TRBJ2-1,-,TGTGCCAGCAGTTACGGCGACAACCTATACAATGAGCAGTTCTTC,CASSYGDNLYNEQFF
TRBV15,-,TRBJ1-4,-,TGTGCCACCAGCAGTCCGCTAGGCTCAACTAATGAAAAACTGTTTTTT,CATSSPLGSTNEKLFF
TRBV19,-,TRBJ1-4,-,TGTGCCAGTACAAGCGGGGGGAGCTTAACTAATGAAAAACTGTTTTTT,CASTSGGSLTNEKLFF
TRBV5-1,TRBD2,TRBJ2-3,once,TGCGCCAGCAGCTTGGGACTAGCGGGAAGCACAGATACGCAGTATTTT,CASSLGLAGSTDTQYF
TRBV12-2,-,TRBJ1-5,-,TGTGCAAGTCGCTTAGCGATCGAACAGGGGCTCCCTCAGCCCCAGCATTTT,CASRLAIEQGLPQPQHF
TRBV10-3,-,TRBJ1-5,-,TGTGCCATCAGTGAGGAGGACAGCGGCGCTTGGCCCCAGCATTTT,CAISEEDSGAWPQHF
TRBV5-6,-,TRBJ2-7,-,TGTGCCAGCAGCTTGATGGGCTACTCCTACGAGCAGTACTTC,CASSLMGYSYEQYF